The present TCR beta chain was sequenced within a study of blood T cell repertoires in COVID-19. Germline V gene lookup returns CDR1 MNHNS and CDR2 SASEGT. The CDR3 covers 14 residues. Trimming shortened V by 2 bases and J by 7 bases, and 15 bases separated the two germline ends. The assay was immunoSEQ multiplex PCR, and TCRdb's table has in-frame clones only and misses some. The sample includes 220,000 or so clones, approximately 83% of them seen just once. Material for sequencing was peripheral blood. This receptor was identified in a woman aged 60-75 years with acute or convalescent COVID-19. The chain employs TRBV6-1 and TRBJ2-7, with D perhaps matching TRBD1 (5 bases). CDR3 residues: CASSERGPPDEQYF. The CDR3 DNA reads TGTGCCAGCAGTGAAAGGGGCCCTCCGGATGAGCAGTACTTC.